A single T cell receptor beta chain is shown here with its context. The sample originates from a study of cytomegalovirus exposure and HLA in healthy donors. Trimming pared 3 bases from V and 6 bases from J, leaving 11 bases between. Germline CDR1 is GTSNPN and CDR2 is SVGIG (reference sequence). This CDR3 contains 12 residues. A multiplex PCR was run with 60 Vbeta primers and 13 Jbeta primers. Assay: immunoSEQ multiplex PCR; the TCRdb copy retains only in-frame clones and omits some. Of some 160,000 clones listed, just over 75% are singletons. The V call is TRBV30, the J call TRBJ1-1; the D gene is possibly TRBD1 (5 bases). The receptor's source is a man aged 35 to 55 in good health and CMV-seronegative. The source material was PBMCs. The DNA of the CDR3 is TGTGCCTGGAGACCAGGGTGGGCTGAAGCTTTCTTT. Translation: CAWRPGWAEAFF.